This T cell receptor beta chain was identified during a study of blood T cell repertoires in COVID-19. About the study: Samples came from the United States, Italy and Spain, spanning acute and convalescent COVID-19. Nucleic acid was either cDNA or gDNA, and it came from T cells, B-cell-depleted T cells, or PBMCs.

Trimming left V 2 bases short and J 2 bases short, with 10 bases between. The germline V gene has CDR1 LGHDT and CDR2 YNNKEL (reference sequence). The CDR3 has 15 amino acids. Study members were between roughly 18 and 100 years old and lived in 24 US regions. In the original workflow: Nucleated cell counts were estimated from reference gene primer amplification. The table came from immunoSEQ multiplex PCR; TCRdb's copy has only in-frame clones and leaves some out. V and J calls plus clone size are reproduced from that table; the DNA served to infer D and trimming. The data contain about 400,000 clones, around 87% of them singletons.

The clonotype was recovered from a man aged 40-55 years in a cohort exposed to, infected with or recovered from COVID-19 (not recorded which). The genes are TRBV3-1 (or the pseudogene TRBV3-2) and TRBJ1-3, with TRBD1 as a possible D gene (5 bases). Sequenced input: PBMCs or T cells enriched from blood (not recorded which). In nucleotides, the CDR3 is TGTGCCAGCAGCCAATTCGGGGGTGCTGGAAACACCATATATTTT. Residues: CASSQFGGAGNTIYF.